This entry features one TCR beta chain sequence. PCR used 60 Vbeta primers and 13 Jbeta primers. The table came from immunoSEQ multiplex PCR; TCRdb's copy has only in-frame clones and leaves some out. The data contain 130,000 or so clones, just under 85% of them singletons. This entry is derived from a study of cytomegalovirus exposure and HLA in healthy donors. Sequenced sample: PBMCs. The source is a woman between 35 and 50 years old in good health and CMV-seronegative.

The CDR3 is CASSRTGSGYTF. The CDR3 DNA is TGTGCCAGCAGTAGGACAGGCAGCGGCTACACCTTC. The chain uses TRBV27 and TRBJ1-2; 7 nucleotides line up with TRBD1. With 5 bases clipped from V and 8 bases from J, the junction kept 5 bases outside the gene matches. This CDR3 is 12 amino acids long. Germline V gives CDR1 MNHEY, CDR2 SMNVEV (reference sequence).